Listed below are T cell receptor beta chains from one sample, sequenced in a study of blood T cell repertoires in COVID-19. Only in-frame clones appear in the TCRdb table, and some are missing; sequencing was by immunoSEQ multiplex PCR. The sample includes 150,000 to 180,000 clones, around 87% of them seen just once. Material: peripheral blood. The source of these receptors is a woman aged 40 to 49 with acute or convalescent COVID-19. Both conserved end residues are part of each CDR3. A D gene is named only where the DNA matches it firmly. Clone size is stated in some rows and not others, as once, few, many or a class when expanded.

J: TRBJ2-4
V: TRBV4-1
D: -
size: -
CDR3: CASSQDSAGGNIQYF
DNA: TGCGCCAGCAGCCAAGATTCGGCAGGGGGGAACATTCAGTACTTC

J: TRBJ1-2
V: TRBV30
D: -
size: once
CDR3: CAWSGAGYTF
DNA: TGTGCCTGGTCAGGGGCCGGCTACACCTTC

J: TRBJ2-1
V: TRBV11-3
D: TRBD2
size: -
CDR3: CASRLAGYNEQFF
DNA: TGTGCCAGCAGACTAGCGGGCTACAATGAGCAGTTCTTC

J: TRBJ2-3
V: TRBV14
D: TRBD1
size: -
CDR3: CASSRLGQGSDTQYF
DNA: TGTGCCAGCAGTCGACTGGGACAGGGGTCAGATACGCAGTATTTT

J: TRBJ2-1
V: TRBV27
D: TRBD2
size: -
CDR3: CASSPNLAATYNEQFF
DNA: TGTGCCAGCAGTCCCAACCTAGCGGCAACCTACAATGAGCAGTTCTTC

J: TRBJ2-7
V: TRBV11-2
D: -
size: once
CDR3: CASSLFGASYEQYF
DNA: TGTGCCAGCAGCTTATTCGGTGCGTCCTACGAGCAGTACTTC

J: TRBJ2-7
V: TRBV6-1
D: -
size: -
CDR3: CASSDGDQGNWYEQYF
DNA: TGTGCCAGCAGTGATGGGGATCAGGGTAACTGGTACGAGCAGTACTTC

J: TRBJ2-2
V: TRBV5-6
D: -
size: -
CDR3: CASSSRPGEESPGELFF
DNA: TGTGCCAGCAGCTCGAGACCGGGAGAGGAGAGCCCCGGGGAGCTGTTTTTT

J: TRBJ2-7
V: TRBV20-1
D: TRBD1
size: -
CDR3: CSASPMGQAMYEQYF
DNA: TGCAGTGCTAGTCCTATGGGACAGGCAATGTACGAGCAGTACTTC

J: TRBJ2-3
V: TRBV7-9
D: TRBD1
size: -
CDR3: CASSLAFRDRRTDTQYF
DNA: TGTGCCAGCAGCTTAGCCTTCCGGGACAGGCGGACAGATACGCAGTATTTT